Following are 9 T cell receptor beta chains from one sample sequenced in a study of blood T cell repertoires in COVID-19. This table comes from immunoSEQ multiplex PCR, and its TCRdb copy is limited to in-frame clones, with some not included. The data contain some 300,000 clones, nearly 90% of them singletons. The sequenced material came from peripheral blood. These TCRs come from a woman aged 40 to 55 with COVID-19, enrolled during active disease.

V gene TRBV7-2 combines with J gene TRBJ1-1, with 7 nucleotides matching TRBD1. The CDR3 is 15 amino acids. V lost 3 bases and J lost 1; bases outside the gene matches: 5. The germline V gene encodes CDR1 SGHTA and CDR2 FQGNSA. The CDR3 coding sequence is TGTGCCAGCAGCTTCCAGGGGGAAGGGAACACTGAAGCTTTCTTT. This codes for CASSFQGEGNTEAFF.

The chain has TRBV7-2 and TRBJ2-7; 7 bases match TRBD2. Germline CDR1 is SGHTA and CDR2 is FQGNSA. This CDR3 is built from 16 residues. Trimming removed 2 bases from V and 0 bases from J; junction bases left unmatched: 7. DNA for the CDR3: TGTGCCAGCAGCTTAACTGGCGGGAGAAACTCCTACGAGCAGTACTTC. Protein: CASSLTGGRNSYEQYF.

The CDR3 bases are TGTGCCAGCAGTTTGAGTGGGCGCTATGGCTACACCTTC. Residues: CASSLSGRYGYTF. This chain connects TRBV12-3 or TRBV12-4 to TRBJ1-2; D is undetermined. The CDR3 contains 13 residues. With 3 bases removed from V and 4 bases from J, the gap between germline ends came to 9 bases.

The chain links TRBV4-2 to TRBJ1-2; 7 bases are a match to TRBD1. CDR1 is LGHNA, CDR2 YNFKEQ, per germline. V dropped 0 bases and J dropped 3; count of bases not matched to a gene: 4. The CDR3 has 15 residues. Here the CDR3 reads CASSQDFQGDYGYTF. The CDR3 DNA reads as TGTGCCAGCAGCCAAGATTTCCAGGGGGACTATGGCTACACCTTC.

The rearrangement joins TRBV10-3 to TRBJ2-7; 7 positions agree with TRBD1. CDR1 is ENHRY, CDR2 SYGVKD, per germline. The V gene end was trimmed by 6 bases and the J gene end by 8 bases; junction bases not matched to a gene: 7. The CDR3 totals 12 residues. CDR3 sequence (DNA): TGTGCCATCAGACGAACAGGGGAAAAGCAGTACTTC. This sequence encodes CAIRRTGEKQYF.

CDR3 protein: CASSQLLAGNSDTQYF. Here the CDR3 DNA reads TGCGCCAGCAGCCAACTATTAGCGGGCAATTCAGATACGCAGTATTTT. J is TRBJ2-3 and V is TRBV4-1, with TRBD2 matching 7 bases. The CDR3 has 16 amino acids. Germline lookup yields CDR1 MGHRA and CDR2 YSYEKL. V was clipped by 2 bases and J by 4 bases; unmatched bases: 9.

J is TRBJ1-2 and V is TRBV28; tentative D call: TRBD1 (6 bases). Trimming cost V 6 bases and J 4 bases, with 15 bases left between them. CDR3 length: 14 amino acids. The germline CDR1 and CDR2 sequences are MDHEN and SYDVKM. This CDR3 reads CASSPNRETYGYTF. Here the CDR3 DNA reads TGTGCCAGCAGCCCCAACAGGGAGACCTATGGCTACACCTTC.

Worth noting for this clone: Other nucleotide sequences from this sample produce the same CDR3. The chain has TRBV19 and TRBJ1-3; D is unresolved. Trimming shortened V by 6 bases and J by 0 bases, and 6 bases separated the two germline ends. The length of the CDR3 is 13 residues. Germline CDR1 reads LNHDA; CDR2 reads SQIVND (reference sequence). The CDR3 sequence: CASSPGSGNTIYF. CDR3 DNA sequence: TGTGCCAGTAGCCCGGGCTCTGGAAACACCATATATTTT.

As DNA, the CDR3 is TGTGCCAGCAGCCAGAGACAGGGAACCTCCTACGAGCAGTACTTC. Translation gives CASSQRQGTSYEQYF. V usage is TRBV7-9 and J usage is TRBJ2-7, with 7 bases lining up with TRBD1. CDR3 length: 15 amino acids. The V gene end was trimmed by 5 bases and the J gene end by 0 bases; junction bases not matched to a gene: 7. Per the germline V gene, CDR1 is SEHNR and CDR2 is FQNEAQ (reference sequence).